This T cell receptor beta chain was identified during a study of post-analysis software for immune sequencing data. Background on the study: Disease courses included relapsing-remitting, secondary progressive and progressive-relapsing multiple sclerosis. Regarding the study as a whole: In patients, TRBV5-6, TRBV5-1 and TRBV20-1 belonged to five or six TRBV segments found more frequently than in controls.

Unique molecular identifiers were built into the TCR beta cDNA libraries. TCRdb analysed the PCR reads with MiXCR anew, one entry per CDR3 protein. Of hundreds of thousands of distinct CDR3 sequences in the sample, 30% were seen once. The CDR3 covers 16 residues. The V gene end was trimmed by 4 bases and the J gene end by 6 bases; junction bases not matched to a gene: 7. In germline, CDR1 is LGHDT, CDR2 YNNKEL (reference sequence). In its sample, this clonotype was seen a few times. What it recognizes is unknown. The receptor was derived from a girl between 10 and 17 years old with multiple sclerosis. The sample taken for sequencing was blood. The rearrangement links TRBV3-1 to TRBJ2-3, with 13 bases aligning to TRBD2. CDR3 DNA: TGTGCCAGCAGCCTAGGACTAGCGGGGGTGATGGATACGCAGTATTTT. Translation gives CASSLGLAGVMDTQYF.